This is a list of T cell receptor beta chains from one sample in a study of graft-versus-host responses after intestinal transplantation. The method was immunoSEQ multiplex PCR; TCRdb's version includes in-frame clones alone and lacks a portion of them. In the table there are 75,000 to 100,000 clones, 80% to 95% of which are singletons. The source material was PBMCs, sampled 453 days after intestinal transplant. Receptors were obtained from a human patient who received an intestinal transplant, so some T cells may come from the graft donor. CDR3s leave out the opening cysteine and the closing phenylalanine or tryptophan.

V	J	CDR3
TRBV19	TRBJ2-7	ASSIDRGSLSEQY
TRBV14	TRBJ2-7	ASSHLTRVRAYEQY
TRBV23-1	TRBJ1-5	ASSRRVCWRRVLGQPQH
TRBV7-9	TRBJ1-2	ASSLYRGHGYT
TRBV7-9	TRBJ1-2	ASSARKDYGYT
TRBV11-2	TRBJ1-2	ASTKRGDYGYT
TRBV7-8	TRBJ2-1	ASSLGLQQTYNEQF
TRBV5-5	TRBJ1-5	ASSSRESNQPQH
TRBV25-1	TRBJ2-7	ASSEGDKTYEQY
TRBV2	TRBJ1-5	ASSEGRGIGNQPQH
TRBV7-7	TRBJ2-7	ASSSGTDYEQY
TRBV18	TRBJ2-3	ASSPGGGASTDTQY
TRBV21-1	TRBJ1-1	ARMEAGSSTEAF
TRBV5-6	TRBJ1-2	ASSFGTGDGYT
TRBV15	TRBJ2-7	ATSEPSEGSSYEQY
TRBV7-2	TRBJ2-3	ASSPSGGTDTQY
TRBV6-5	TRBJ1-2	ASRDGPYGYT
TRBV19	TRBJ2-3	ASRPGLGRADTQY
TRBV7-8	TRBJ2-7	ASSLEASGGSSSYEQY
TRBV2	TRBJ1-2	ASQQRVPPGQGAGYGYT
TRBV19	TRBJ1-6	ASSTQGNSPLH
TRBV7-2	TRBJ2-5	ASSPGLGTSGDETQY
TRBV7-3	TRBJ2-5	ASSLSGGQETQY
TRBV15	TRBJ2-7	ATSRDLAGYEQY
TRBV9	.	ASSVASGSDEQY
TRBV5-1	TRBJ1-3	ASSLAPGNTIY
TRBV9	TRBJ1-1	ASTPLGVNTEAF
TRBV18	TRBJ2-1	ASSPPSKAYNEQF
TRBV2	TRBJ1-1	ASRVQGVGSEAF
TRBV15	TRBJ1-4	ATSRDLGTGDEKLF
TRBV6-4	TRBJ1-1	ASSDSRGWAF